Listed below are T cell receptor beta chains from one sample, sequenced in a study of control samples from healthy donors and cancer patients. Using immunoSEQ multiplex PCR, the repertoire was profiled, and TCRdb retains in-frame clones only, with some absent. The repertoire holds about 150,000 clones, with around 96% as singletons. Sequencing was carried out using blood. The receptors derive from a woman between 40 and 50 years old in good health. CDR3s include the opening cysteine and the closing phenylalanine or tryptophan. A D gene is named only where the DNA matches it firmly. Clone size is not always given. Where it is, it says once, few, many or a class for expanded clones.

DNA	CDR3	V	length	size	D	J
TGTGCCAGCAGCCCCTCGAGGACGGACAATGAAAAACTGTTTTTT	CASSPSRTDNEKLFF	TRBV7-8	15	-	-	TRBJ1-4
TGCAGCGTTGACAGTCTTGAGGGTGGCACAGATACGCAGTATTTT	CSVDSLEGGTDTQYF	TRBV29-1	15	-	-	TRBJ2-3
TGTGCCAGCAGCTACCGGGCCTGGGAAGCTTTCTTT	CASSYRAWEAFF	TRBV7-2	12	-	-	TRBJ1-1
TGTGCCAGCAGCTTATCCGGGACGAACACTGAAGCTTTCTTT	CASSLSGTNTEAFF	TRBV7-3	14	-	-	TRBJ1-1
TGTGCCAGTAGTATAGTAGGCAATGCACACGAGCAGTACTTC	CASSIVGNAHEQYF	TRBV19	14	-	-	TRBJ2-7
TGTGCCTGGAGTGTTCACCGGGCTTATGGCTACACCTTC	CAWSVHRAYGYTF	TRBV30	13	once	-	TRBJ1-2
TGTGCCAGCAGCTTGAGGGGGGGGCAGAATTCACCCCTCCACTTT	CASSLRGGQNSPLHF	TRBV13	15	-	-	TRBJ1-6
TGTGCCAGTAGTATACGTTACAGGGGTCAGCAGTTCTTC	CASSIRYRGQQFF	TRBV19	13	-	TRBD1	TRBJ2-1
TGTGCCAGCAGTGATTTCGGTAGGGCAGGGTGGTACACTGAAGCTTTCTTT	CASSDFGRAGWYTEAFF	TRBV2	17	-	-	TRBJ1-1
TGTGCCAGCAGGCCCTCGCCGGGACAGGGAGTACGGGGCTACACCTTC	CASRPSPGQGVRGYTF	TRBV7-6	16	-	TRBD1	TRBJ1-2
TGCGCCAGCAGCGAACAGGGCGTGAACACTGAAGCTTTCTTT	CASSEQGVNTEAFF	TRBV10-2	14	-	-	TRBJ1-1
TGCGCCAGCAGCCAAGTGACCGTTAACTATGGCTACACCTTC	CASSQVTVNYGYTF	TRBV4-1	14	-	-	TRBJ1-2
TGCGCCAGCAGCTTAAACAGGGAGTTGGGGGAGCTGTTTTTT	CASSLNRELGELFF	TRBV5-1	14	-	-	TRBJ2-2
TGTGCCAGCAGGGGCCGGGACGGCCAAGAGACCCAGTACTTC	CASRGRDGQETQYF	TRBV6-1	14	-	-	TRBJ2-5
TGTGCCACCCACAGCGGTGGGGAGACCCAGTACTTC	CATHSGGETQYF	TRBV6-5	12	-	-	TRBJ2-5
TGCAGCGTGTGGACCTCTGGAAACACCATATATTTT	CSVWTSGNTIYF	TRBV29-1	12	-	-	TRBJ1-3
TGTGCCAGCAGCTCCTTTAACCAGCCCCAGCATTTT	CASSSFNQPQHF	TRBV5-4	12	-	-	TRBJ1-5
TGTGCCAGCAGCTTACTGAGCGAGACCTCCTACGAGCAGTACTTC	CASSLLSETSYEQYF	TRBV7-9	15	many	-	TRBJ2-7
TGTGCCAGCAGTACCCCACGATGGGGGGCCAACGTCCTGACTTTC	CASSTPRWGANVLTF	TRBV27	15	-	-	TRBJ2-6
TGCAGCGTTGAAGTAACACAGGACAATGAGCAGTTCTTC	CSVEVTQDNEQFF	TRBV29-1	13	-	-	TRBJ2-1
TGTGCCAGCAGGACCACGACAGGCCAGCCCCAGCATTTT	CASRTTTGQPQHF	TRBV6-5	13	-	-	TRBJ1-5
TGTGCCAGCAGACCGGGACTAGCGGGAGCCTATGAGCAGTTCTTC	CASRPGLAGAYEQFF	TRBV6-5	15	-	TRBD2	TRBJ2-1
TGTGCCAGCAGCTTAGATAGGGAGGCCTATGGCTACACCTTC	CASSLDREAYGYTF	TRBV11-2	14	few	-	TRBJ1-2
TGTGCCAGCAGCCAAGAGGGGACACGGGGCGACTATGGCTACACCTTC	CASSQEGTRGDYGYTF	TRBV4-2	16	-	-	TRBJ1-2
TGCAGTGCGGAGAAGCTGCCTGAGCAGTTCTTC	CSAEKLPEQFF	TRBV20-1	11	-	-	TRBJ2-1
TGTGCCAGCAGCGCCGGACAGGCTTCCTACGAGCAGTACTTC	CASSAGQASYEQYF	TRBV9	14	-	TRBD1	TRBJ2-7
TGTGCCAGCAGTCCGGCCGCGGCGACAGGGATCTTT	CASSPAAATGIF	TRBV6-5	12	-	TRBD1	TRBJ1-1
TGTGCCTGCAACAAGGGCCGGGTAAGGGGGGCCAACGTCCTGACTTTC	CACNKGRVRGANVLTF	TRBV30	16	-	-	TRBJ2-6
TGTGCCAGCAACCCGACAGGGGACGGAATCCCACCCCTCCACTTT	CASNPTGDGIPPLHF	TRBV6-2/TRBV6-3	15	-	TRBD1	TRBJ1-6
TGTGCCAGCAGTTACTCTCGGGGGCGGGGTGAGCAGTTCTTC	CASSYSRGRGEQFF	TRBV6-2/TRBV6-3	14	-	-	TRBJ2-1
TGTGCCACCAGTGACCCCCAGGGGGCCTCTGGGGCCAACGTCCTGACTTTC	CATSDPQGASGANVLTF	TRBV24-1	17	-	TRBD1	TRBJ2-6
TGCGCCAGCAGCCAAGATGGGGCCGGGACAGGGCTTTATGGCTACACCTTC	CASSQDGAGTGLYGYTF	TRBV4-3	17	-	TRBD1	TRBJ1-2
TGCGCCAGCAGTCAACAACGGGACAGGGGTAACTATGGCTACACCTTC	CASSQQRDRGNYGYTF	TRBV23-1	16	-	TRBD1	TRBJ1-2
TGTGCCAGTACCCCCGCGGTCCCTGGAGGAGCTTTCTTT	CASTPAVPGGAFF	TRBV19	13	-	-	TRBJ1-1
TGTGCCAGCAGTGAATCCGGGACAGTGAACACTGAAGCTTTCTTT	CASSESGTVNTEAFF	TRBV6-1	15	-	TRBD1	TRBJ1-1
TGTGCCAGCAGCCCTTCCTCGTCGTTCAGGACGGACGAGCAGTACTTC	CASSPSSSFRTDEQYF	TRBV7-2	16	-	-	TRBJ2-7
TGTGCCAGCAGTGGGGGTGGCAATCAGCCCCAGCATTTT	CASSGGGNQPQHF	TRBV7-2	13	-	-	TRBJ1-5